The rows below give T cell receptor beta chains drawn from one sample of a study of beta chain features in type 1 diabetes. This table comes from immunoSEQ multiplex PCR, and its TCRdb copy is limited to in-frame clones, with some not included. The sample carries over 150,000 clones, under 9.5% recorded once. The sequencing input was central memory CD4+ T cells from blood. Every receptor here comes from a man between 18 and 29 years old in good health. Both conserved end residues are part of each CDR3. A D gene is named only where the DNA matches it firmly. Size is stated for part of the rows, as once, few or many counts, or as a class when the clone is expanded.

>TRBJ2-7|.|.|TRBV5-1
CASSQGYEQYF
TGCGCCAGCAGCCAGGGGTACGAGCAGTACTTC
>TRBJ1-2|few|.|TRBV28
CASGAGFIYGYTF
TGTGCCAGCGGGGCAGGGTTTATCTATGGCTACACCTTC
>TRBJ2-3|.|.|TRBV7-2
CASSLVGGPDTQYF
TGTGCCAGCAGCTTAGTGGGGGGGCCAGATACGCAGTATTTT
>TRBJ2-5|few|.|TRBV7-7
CASSLSGSGETQYF
TGTGCTAGCAGCTTAAGTGGGAGCGGAGAGACCCAGTACTTC
>TRBJ2-3|many|.|TRBV29-1
CSVGDSDPTDTQYF
TGCAGCGTGGGTGACAGTGACCCCACAGATACGCAGTATTTT
>TRBJ1-4|.|.|TRBV19
CASSIDHTGNEKLFF
TGTGCCAGTAGTATAGATCACACCGGGAACGAAAAACTGTTTTTT
>TRBJ1-4|.|TRBD1|TRBV16
CASSRGQDEKLFF
TGTGCCAGCAGCCGCGGACAGGATGAAAAACTGTTTTTT
>TRBJ1-4|few|TRBD1|TRBV15
CATGGDGQAIEKLFF
TGTGCCACCGGCGGAGATGGACAGGCCATTGAAAAACTGTTTTTT
>TRBJ1-4|.|.|TRBV7-2
CASGLSATNEKLFF
TGTGCCAGCGGGCTTTCCGCAACTAATGAAAAACTGTTTTTT
>TRBJ1-4|few|.|TRBV4-1
CASSPTGATNEKLFF
TGCGCCAGCAGCCCGACAGGTGCAACTAATGAAAAACTGTTTTTT
>TRBJ1-5|.|TRBD1|TRBV28
CASSLPTGGEQPQHF
TGTGCCAGCAGTCTCCCGACAGGGGGCGAGCAGCCCCAGCATTTT
>TRBJ2-1|.|.|TRBV5-4
CASSRVDLYEQFF
TGTGCCAGCAGCCGAGTAGATTTGTATGAGCAGTTCTTC
>TRBJ1-6|many|TRBD1|TRBV4-3
CASSQDLGQYNSPLHF
TGCGCCAGCAGCCAAGATTTGGGACAGTATAATTCACCCCTCCACTTT
>TRBJ2-1|.|TRBD2|TRBV15
CATSRPGTSVTGNEQFF
TGTGCCACCAGCAGACCCGGGACTAGCGTAACTGGCAATGAGCAGTTCTTC
>TRBJ2-1|.|TRBD2|TRBV7-3
CASSPARTSGRHNEQFF
TGTGCCAGCAGCCCCGCCCGGACTAGCGGAAGACACAATGAGCAGTTCTTC
>TRBJ2-1|few|.|TRBV2
CASGVGMGGNEQFF
TGTGCCAGCGGAGTGGGTATGGGGGGCAATGAGCAGTTCTTC